This T cell receptor (beta chain) was retrieved from a study of T cell clonality in common variable immunodeficiency. The CDR3 loop spans 13 amino acids. V lost 3 bases, J lost 1 base, and 6 bases lay in between. The germline V gene encodes CDR1 KGHSH and CDR2 LQKENI. Control and CVID samples contributed equal amounts of genomic DNA. TCRdb's copy holds only in-frame clones and misses some; the assay was immunoSEQ multiplex PCR. The profile covers about 52,000 clones, none occurring a single time. This clone was counted at least ten times. The antigen remains undetermined. The observed sequence ends 3 residues before the CDR3 terminus, with the missing tail filled in from the germline J gene. Other nucleotide sequences in the sample specify the same CDR3. Patients and controls were mostly of Caucasian heritage. General study points: CVID subjects had higher TCRbeta clonality than healthy controls, most marked in about a third.

The clonotype originates from a person aged 18 to 75 in good health. The V gene is TRBV18, the J gene TRBJ1-1; D might be TRBD1 (5 bases). The sample comprised peripheral blood mononuclear cells. The DNA read from the CDR3 is TGTGCCAGCTCACCCGGGGGGAACACTGAA. Residues: CASSPGGNTE. The entire CDR3 protein reads CASSPGGNTEAFF.